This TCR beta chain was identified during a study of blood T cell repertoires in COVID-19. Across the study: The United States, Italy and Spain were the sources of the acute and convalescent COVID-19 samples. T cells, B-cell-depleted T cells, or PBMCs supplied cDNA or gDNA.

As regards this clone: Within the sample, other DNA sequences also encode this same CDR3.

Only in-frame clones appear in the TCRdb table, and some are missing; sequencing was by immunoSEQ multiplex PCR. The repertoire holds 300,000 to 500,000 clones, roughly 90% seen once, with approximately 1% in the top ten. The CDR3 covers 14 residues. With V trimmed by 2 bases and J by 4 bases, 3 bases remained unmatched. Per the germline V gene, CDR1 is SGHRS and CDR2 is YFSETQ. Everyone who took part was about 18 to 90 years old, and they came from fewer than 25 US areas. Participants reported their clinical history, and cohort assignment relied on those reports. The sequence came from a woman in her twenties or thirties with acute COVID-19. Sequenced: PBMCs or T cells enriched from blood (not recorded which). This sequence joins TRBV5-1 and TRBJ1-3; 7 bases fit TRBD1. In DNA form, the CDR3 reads TGCGCCAGCAGCTTAGGGGGCGACGGAAACACCATATATTTT. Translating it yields CASSLGGDGNTIYF.